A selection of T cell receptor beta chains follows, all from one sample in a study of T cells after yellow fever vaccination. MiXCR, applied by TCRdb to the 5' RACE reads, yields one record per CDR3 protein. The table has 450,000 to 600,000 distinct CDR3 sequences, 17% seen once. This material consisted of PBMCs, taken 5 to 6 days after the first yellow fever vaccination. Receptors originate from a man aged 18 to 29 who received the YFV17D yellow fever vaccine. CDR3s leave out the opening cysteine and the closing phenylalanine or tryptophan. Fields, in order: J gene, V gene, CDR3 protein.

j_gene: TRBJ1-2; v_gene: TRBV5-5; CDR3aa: ASSSKEQGGNYGYT
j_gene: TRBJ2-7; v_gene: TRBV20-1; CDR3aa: SARAGDRASYEQY
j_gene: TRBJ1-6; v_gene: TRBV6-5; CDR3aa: ASSYSTVGANSPLH
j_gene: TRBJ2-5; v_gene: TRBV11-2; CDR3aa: ASSIGLQETQY
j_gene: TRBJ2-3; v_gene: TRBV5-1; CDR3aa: ASSLGSRTTDTQY
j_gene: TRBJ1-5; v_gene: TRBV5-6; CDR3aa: ASSLSWGIQPQH
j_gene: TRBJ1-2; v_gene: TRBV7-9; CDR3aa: ASSSPSGQANYGYT
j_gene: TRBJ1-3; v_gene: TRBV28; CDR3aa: ASGTFGNTIY
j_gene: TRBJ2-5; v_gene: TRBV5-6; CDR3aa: ASSLEMTQY
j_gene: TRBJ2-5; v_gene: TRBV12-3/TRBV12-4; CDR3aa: ASSRTRQGQSETQY
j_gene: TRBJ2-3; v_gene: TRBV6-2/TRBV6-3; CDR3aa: ASSYASGWGASDTQY
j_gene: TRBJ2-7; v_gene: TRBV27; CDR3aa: ASRPLDSVMPYEQY
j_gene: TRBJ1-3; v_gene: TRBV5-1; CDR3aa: ASSLSAAASSGNTIY
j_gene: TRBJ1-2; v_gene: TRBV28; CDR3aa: ASSSSGAHYGYT